This T cell receptor (beta chain) comes out of a study of HIV-infected children after antiretroviral therapy interruption. Looking at the study overall: Children's median ages were roughly 10 years and 8 years by group. The study, taken as a whole, reports: Naive CD4+ CDR3 sharing between time points fell after interruption began.

This clonotype appeared many times. The antigen is not known. A 3' RACE protocol on RNA, with unique molecular identifiers, produced the TCR library. One entry per CDR3 protein results from TCRdb running MiXCR on the 3' RACE reads. The repertoire holds approximately 96,000 distinct CDR3 sequences, with about 7.2% as singletons. Treatment reported: PENTA 11 planned treatment interruption arm or continuous ART arm. Sorting from thawed PBMCs isolated naive CD4+ CD45RA+ CD45RO- T cells. Trimming took off 3 bases at V and 5 bases at J, with 10 bases between the two ends. The germline V gene encodes CDR1 DFQATT and CDR2 SNEGSKA (reference sequence). The CDR3 contains 12 residues.

The sequences come from CD45RA+ CD4+ T cells from PBMCs, pooled from several time points, collected from a donor given antiretroviral therapy, either interrupted or continuous. Subset meaning: naive CD4+ CD45RA+ CD45RO- T cells. The sequence derives from a pool of human donors with HIV. This chain connects TRBV20-1 to TRBJ1-2; D ambiguous. The CDR3 region is CSAREGKYGYTF. The DNA for the CDR3 is TGCAGTGCTAGGGAGGGAAAATATGGCTACACCTTC.